This T cell receptor beta chain was sequenced in a study of response to subunit inactivated influenza vaccine (dated by TCRdb to about 2018). As for the study more broadly: Deep quantitative profiling of the T cell receptor repertoire was used in the study to follow responses to a trivalent subunit inactivated influenza vaccine.

The protocol used for the library was RT-PCR. This sample was sequenced with an Illumina HiSeq 2500. TCRdb redid the processing of the public reads, applying fastp at Q25 and MiXCR, and retained in-frame beta chains. Rows are unified per CDR3 protein, each entry keeping the most common DNA and genes. This sample is represented by 530,000 or so distinct CDR3 sequences; 14% of them were singletons. Around 10% of the sample is in the top ten clones. The CDR3 spans 16 residues, from the cysteine through the phenylalanine. Just CDR3 DNA is preserved here, 48 bases in frame from base 1. V lost 5 bases and J lost 2 bases, and the count of bases not matched to a germline gene is 5. CDR1 and CDR2, looked up from the germline V gene, are SGHVS and FQNEAQ. Study-level results and caveats: It was suggested by the authors that each seasonal influenza vaccination may recruit only a limited number of new T cells.

With regard to this clonotype: The target of this receptor is not known. One base away there is no much larger clone; base qualities are not given.

The source material was PBMCs from blood, sampled approximately 12 days after vaccination. This receptor was taken from a man aged 50-59 years who received an inactivated influenza vaccine. Donor details come from another sample of the same person, matched by shared clones. The chain was built from TRBV7-8 and TRBJ2-2, and 10 bases in between align with TRBD1. The CDR3: CASSIRQGANTGELFF. In nucleotides, the sequence is TGTGCCAGCAGCATTCGACAGGGGGCTAACACCGGGGAGCTGTTTTTT. Reference TRBV7-8 and TRBJ2-2 genes cover what lies past the CDR3, so the full variable domain is GAGVSQSPRYKVAKRGQDVALRCDPISGHVSLFWYQQALGQGPEFLTYFQNEAQLDKSGLPSDRFFAERPEGSVSTLKIQRTQQEDSAVYLCASSIRQGANTGELFFGEGSRLTVL.